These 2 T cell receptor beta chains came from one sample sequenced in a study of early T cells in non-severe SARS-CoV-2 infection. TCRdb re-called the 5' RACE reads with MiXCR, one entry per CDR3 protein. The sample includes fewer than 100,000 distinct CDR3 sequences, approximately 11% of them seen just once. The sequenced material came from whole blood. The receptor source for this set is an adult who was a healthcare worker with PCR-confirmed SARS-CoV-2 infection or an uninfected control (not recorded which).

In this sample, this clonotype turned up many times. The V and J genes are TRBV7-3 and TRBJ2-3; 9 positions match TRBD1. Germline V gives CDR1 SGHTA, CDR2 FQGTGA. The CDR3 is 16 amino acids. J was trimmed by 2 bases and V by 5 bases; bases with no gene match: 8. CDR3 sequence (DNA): TGTGCCAGCAGCCCCCGGACAGGGGCCTTCACAGATACGCAGTATTTT. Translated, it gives CASSPRTGAFTDTQYF.

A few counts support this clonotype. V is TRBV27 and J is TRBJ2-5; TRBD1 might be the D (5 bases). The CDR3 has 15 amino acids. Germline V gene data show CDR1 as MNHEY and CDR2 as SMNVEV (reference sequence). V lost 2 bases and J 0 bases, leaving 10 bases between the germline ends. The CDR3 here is CASSLNWGNQETQYF. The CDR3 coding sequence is TGTGCCAGCAGTTTAAATTGGGGCAACCAAGAGACCCAGTACTTC.